These 24 T cell receptor beta chains were sequenced from one sample in a study of blood T cell repertoires in COVID-19. TCRdb's copy holds only in-frame clones and misses some; the assay was immunoSEQ multiplex PCR. The sample includes about 300,000 clones, roughly 90% seen only once; the top ten take 0.95% to 1.3%. Material for sequencing was PBMCs or T cells enriched from blood (not recorded which). The receptors shown here come from a woman aged 25-40 years who had recovered from COVID-19.

This chain connects TRBV5-1 to TRBJ2-1; TRBD1 agrees at 9 bases. CDR1 is SGHRS and CDR2 is YFSETQ in the germline V gene. The CDR3 sequence is 15 residues long. The V and J ends lost 0 bases and 3 bases, in that order; junction bases with no gene match: 1. The DNA of the CDR3 is TGCGCCAGCAGCTTGGCGGGACAGGGCTACAATGAGCAGTTCTTC. Translated, it gives CASSLAGQGYNEQFF. Based on the CDR3 plus reference TRBV5-1 and TRBJ2-1, the full variable domain is KAGVTQTPRYLIKTRGQQVTLSCSPISGHRSVSWYQQTPGQGLQFLFEYFSETQRNKGNFPGRFSGRQFSNSRSEMNVSTLELGDSALYLCASSLAGQGYNEQFFGPGTRLTVL.

The chain couples TRBV7-2 to TRBJ1-2, with 9 positions matching TRBD1. CDR1 is SGHTA and CDR2 is FQGNSA in the germline V gene. V lost 1 base and J lost 0; bases outside the gene matches: 3. The CDR3 runs to 16 residues. In DNA, the CDR3 is TGTGCCAGCAGCTTAGACCGGACAGGGGCTAACTATGGCTACACCTTC. It specifies CASSLDRTGANYGYTF.

This chain uses TRBV3-1 (or the pseudogene TRBV3-2) with TRBJ2-3; 7 bases match TRBD2. V was pared by 1 base and J by 1 base, with 2 bases of the junction left unmatched. CDR1 is LGHDT, CDR2 YNNKEL, per germline (reference sequence). The CDR3 contains 15 residues. The CDR3 nucleotides are TGTGCCAGCAGCCAAGGCGGGAGCGGCACAGATACGCAGTATTTT. Translated, it gives CASSQGGSGTDTQYF.

V and J are TRBV29-1 and TRBJ1-1; weak D call: TRBD1 (6 bases). The CDR3 is 13 amino acids. The germline V gene encodes CDR1 SQVTM and CDR2 ANQGSEA. V gave up 7 bases and J gave up 6 bases, with 18 bases separating them. The CDR3 here is CSGDPETGPEAFF. DNA for the CDR3: TGCAGCGGTGATCCGGAGACAGGCCCTGAAGCTTTCTTT.

This sequence joins TRBV27 and TRBJ2-2; the match to TRBD2 covers 9 bases. Germline V gene lookup returns CDR1 MNHEY and CDR2 SMNVEV (reference sequence). V lost 6 bases, J lost 5 bases, and 13 bases stayed unmatched. There are 17 residues in the CDR3. The CDR3 region is CASSLIGSGRVTGELFF. The CDR3 DNA sequence: TGTGCCAGCAGCCTAATAGGTAGCGGGAGAGTTACCGGGGAGCTGTTTTTT.

The V and J genes are TRBV10-1 and TRBJ1-1; D call uncertain. Germline V gives CDR1 WNHNN, CDR2 SYGVQD (reference sequence). The CDR3 runs to 13 residues. Trimming took 5 bases from V and 5 from J, leaving 12 bases between them. DNA for the CDR3: TGCGCCAGCAGTACTAAGCCTGGGACTGAAGCTTTCTTT. Amino acid sequence: CASSTKPGTEAFF.

This clone was seen just once. The chain employs TRBV7-9 and TRBJ1-3; 8 bases align to TRBD1. This CDR3 region has 15 residues. Trimming took 4 bases from V and 0 from J; bases not matched to a gene: 2. The germline CDR1 and CDR2 sequences are SEHNR and FQNEAQ (reference sequence). CDR3 in DNA: TGTGCCAGCAGCTCGGACAGGGACTCTGGAAACACCATATATTTT. This encodes CASSSDRDSGNTIYF.

This sequence joins TRBV6-6 and TRBJ2-1; 14 bases are a match to TRBD2. The CDR3 consists of 21 residues. V lost 5 bases, J lost 3 bases, and 18 bases stayed unmatched. CDR1 is MNHNY and CDR2 is SVGAGI in the germline V gene (reference sequence). The DNA of the CDR3 is TGTGCCAGCAGTCCTTCGACCTTAAAGGGACTAGCGGGAGTAAGCTACAATGAGCAGTTCTTC. Translating gives CASSPSTLKGLAGVSYNEQFF.

The V and J genes are TRBV28 and TRBJ2-3, with a weak D call TRBD1 (5 bases). From germline, CDR1 is MDHEN and CDR2 SYDVKM. The germline V and J ends were trimmed by 5 bases and 2 bases, with 11 bases remaining between them. CDR3 size: 14 residues. The CDR3 protein is CASSADRHTDTQYF. As DNA, the CDR3 is TGTGCCAGCAGTGCCGACAGACACACAGATACGCAGTATTTT.

V and J are TRBV11-2 and TRBJ2-2; 9 nucleotides agree with TRBD2. The CDR3 has 15 amino acids. With 2 bases clipped from V and 5 bases from J, the junction kept 3 bases outside the gene matches. Germline V gives CDR1 SGHAT, CDR2 FQNNGV. The CDR3 DNA sequence: TGTGCCAGCAGCTTACTAGCGGGAAAAACCGGGGAGCTGTTTTTT. Translating gives CASSLLAGKTGELFF.

This chain connects TRBV19 to TRBJ2-1; TRBD2 is a possible D gene (5 bases). CDR3 length: 14 residues. Between the trimmed V and J ends, which lost 3 bases and 8 bases, there was a span of 14 bases. Germline loops: CDR1 LNHDA, CDR2 SQIVND (reference sequence). CDR3 nucleotide sequence: TGTGCCAGTAGTATCCCCTCCCTACTAGATGAGCAGTTCTTC. Amino acids: CASSIPSLLDEQFF.

A note on this clone: Other DNA sequences within the sample encode an identical CDR3. V gene TRBV7-2 combines with J gene TRBJ2-7, with 13 nucleotides matching TRBD2. The germline V gene has CDR1 SGHTA and CDR2 FQGNSA. V lost 4 bases, J lost 3 bases, and 3 bases stayed unmatched. This CDR3 is 15 amino acids long. CDR3 DNA: TGTGCCAGCAGCTCGGGACTAGCGGGGAACTACGAGCAGTACTTC. Protein product: CASSSGLAGNYEQYF.

In DNA form, the CDR3 reads TGTGCCAGCAGTTACCAGGGCCGGAGTTCACCCCTCCACTTT. It specifies CASSYQGRSSPLHF. The chain joins TRBV6-5 to TRBJ1-6; D might be TRBD1 (5 bases). V dropped 2 bases and J dropped 9 bases, with 11 bases sitting between them. Germline V CDR1 and CDR2: MNHEY, SVGAGI. This CDR3 region has 14 residues.

The V gene is TRBV28, the J gene TRBJ2-7; TRBD2 might be the D (6 bases). Between the trimmed V and J ends, which lost 4 bases and 4 bases, there was a span of 17 bases. Germline CDR1 and CDR2: MDHEN and SYDVKM. This CDR3 spans 15 amino acids. The CDR3, as DNA: TGTGCCAGCAGTTCAAGCGGGCCAGAGAATTACGAGCAGTACTTC. Translated: CASSSSGPENYEQYF.

The chain links TRBV5-5 to TRBJ1-5; D unresolved. The CDR3 covers 15 residues. V lost 0 bases and J lost 6, with 13 bases in between. CDR1 is SGHKS and CDR2 is YYEKEE in the germline V gene (reference sequence). Written as DNA, the CDR3 is TGTGCCAGCAGCTTGGCACATGGGCCACTTCAGCCCCAGCATTTT. Translating gives CASSLAHGPLQPQHF.

This clone was seen a handful of times. The chain couples TRBV7-9 to TRBJ1-4; TRBD1 matches at 8 bases. The CDR3 totals 13 residues. The germline gives CDR1 SEHNR, CDR2 FQNEAQ (reference sequence). J lost 7 bases, V lost 5 bases, and 3 bases had no gene match. The CDR3 here is CASSGGTGEKLFF. The CDR3, as DNA: TGTGCCAGCAGCGGGGGGACAGGTGAAAAACTGTTTTTT.

The chain carries TRBV18 and TRBJ1-3, with a tentative D call TRBD1 (6 bases). V was shortened by 5 bases and J by 3 bases, with 11 bases between the two germline ends. Germline V gene sequence: CDR1 KGHSH, CDR2 LQKENI. This CDR3 contains 14 residues. CDR3 region: CASSADRDGNTIYF. In DNA, the CDR3 is TGTGCCAGCTCAGCGGACAGAGATGGAAACACCATATATTTT.

This clone occurred once. The CDR3, as DNA: TGCGCCAGCAGCCGAGGTACCCCAACGAACACCGGGGAGCTGTTTTTT. Protein product: CASSRGTPTNTGELFF. The chain carries TRBV5-1 and TRBJ2-2, with D uncertain. CDR1 and CDR2 (germline): SGHRS, YFSETQ. The V and J ends lost 4 bases and 0 bases respectively, with 13 bases between them. The CDR3 totals 16 residues.

The chain employs TRBV6-6 and TRBJ1-5; 10 bases agree with TRBD1. This CDR3 contains 15 residues. V lost 6 bases and J lost 3; bases outside the gene matches: 5. Germline V gene data show CDR1 as MNHNY and CDR2 as SVGAGI (reference sequence). This CDR3 is CASSPDRGLNQPQHF. The DNA of the CDR3 is TGTGCCAGCAGCCCCGACAGGGGGCTCAATCAGCCCCAGCATTTT.

DNA of the CDR3: TGTGCCAGCAGCAGGGGGTTAAGGACTAGCGGGAGTATTAGAAGGTCCTACAATGAGCAGTTCTTC. This codes for CASSRGLRTSGSIRRSYNEQFF. The chain joins TRBV21-1 to TRBJ2-1; TRBD2, the table's D call, was not compared with the DNA. TRBV21-1 is noted as a pseudogene. The CDR3 loop spans 22 amino acids.

The J gene is TRBJ2-3, the V gene TRBV5-5; 9 bases match TRBD1. CDR3 length: 18 amino acids. CDR1 is SGHKS, CDR2 YYEKEE, per germline (reference sequence). Trimming removed 4 bases from V and 4 bases from J; junction bases left unmatched: 16. In DNA form, the CDR3 reads TGTGCCAGCAGCAAGCTTCTCCGGGACAGGGTTTCGGCAGATACGCAGTATTTT. Translated, it gives CASSKLLRDRVSADTQYF. The full variable domain, completed using reference TRBV5-5 and TRBJ2-3, is DAGVTQSPTHLIKTRGQQVTLRCSPISGHKSVSWYQQVLGQGPQFIFQYYEKEERGRGNFPDRFSARQFPNYSSELNVNALLLGDSALYLCASSKLLRDRVSADTQYFGPGTRLTVL.

CDR3 loop: CASSLLAPHPITF. The CDR3, as DNA: TGTGCCAGCAGTTTATTAGCGCCCCATCCTATCACCTTC. The rearrangement joins TRBV28 to TRBJ1-2; the D is unclear. Trimming stripped 1 base from V and 13 bases from J, with 16 bases between. Germline CDR1 reads MDHEN; CDR2 reads SYDVKM. This CDR3 contains 13 residues.

Comments on this clone: Other DNA sequences of this sample code for an identical CDR3. V is TRBV18 and J is TRBJ1-1; D might be TRBD1 (5 bases). V lost 1 base and J lost 7, with 7 bases in between. Per germline, CDR1 KGHSH and CDR2 LQKENI. CDR3 length: 12 residues. Here the CDR3 DNA reads TGTGCCAGCTCACCACTCCAGGGTGAAGCTTTCTTT. This codes for CASSPLQGEAFF.

The rearrangement links TRBV7-6 to TRBJ1-1; D possibly corresponds to TRBD1 (6 bases). V was clipped by 4 bases and J by 0 bases, with 12 bases between them. CDR1 is SGHVS and CDR2 is FNYEAQ in the germline V gene. This CDR3 region has 15 residues. CDR3 DNA sequence: TGTGCCAGCAGCTCGACACAGGGAATGAACACTGAAGCTTTCTTT. Its translation is CASSSTQGMNTEAFF.